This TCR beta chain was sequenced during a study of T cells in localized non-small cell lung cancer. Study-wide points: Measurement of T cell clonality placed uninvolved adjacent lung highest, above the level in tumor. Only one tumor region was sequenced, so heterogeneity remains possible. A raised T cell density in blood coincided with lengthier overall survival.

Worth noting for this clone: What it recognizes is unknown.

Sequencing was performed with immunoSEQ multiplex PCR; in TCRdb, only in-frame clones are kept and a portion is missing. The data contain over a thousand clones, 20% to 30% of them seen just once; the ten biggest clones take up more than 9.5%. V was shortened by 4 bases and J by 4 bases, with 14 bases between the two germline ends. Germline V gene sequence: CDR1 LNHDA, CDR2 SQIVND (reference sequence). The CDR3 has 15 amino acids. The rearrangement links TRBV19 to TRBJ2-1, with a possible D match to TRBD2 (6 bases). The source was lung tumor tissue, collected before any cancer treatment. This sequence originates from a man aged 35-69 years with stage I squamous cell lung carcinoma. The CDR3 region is CASSRRLEQYNEQFF. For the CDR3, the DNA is TGTGCCAGTAGTAGACGACTAGAACAATACAATGAGCAGTTCTTC.